Detailed here is one TCR beta chain. This sample stems from a study of blood T cell repertoires in COVID-19. Clones were sequenced by immunoSEQ multiplex PCR, and TCRdb holds only the in-frame ones, with some missing. The data show about 330,000 clones, roughly 88% seen once. CDR3 length: 13 residues. V lost 3 bases and J lost 0, with 8 bases in between. Germline V lookup: CDR1 DFQATT, CDR2 SNEGSKA (reference sequence). The V and J genes are TRBV20-1 and TRBJ1-1; no definite D call. Input material: peripheral blood. The receptor comes from a woman aged 45 to 65 with active or convalescent COVID-19. CDR3 region: CSASESMNTEAFF. CDR3 in DNA: TGCAGTGCTAGTGAGAGCATGAACACTGAAGCTTTCTTT.